This T cell receptor (beta chain) was retrieved from a study of T cell repertoires in cytomegalovirus infection. TCRdb ran MiXCR on the reads and lists one entry per CDR3 protein. Seen here are more than 250,000 distinct CDR3 sequences, approximately 13% observed once, and the top ten hold 8.5% to 10%. This clonotype showed up many times. V lost 5 bases to trimming and J lost 3 bases, with 14 bases between them. This CDR3 has 15 amino acids. Germline values: CDR1 SEHNR, CDR2 FQNEAQ (reference sequence). This clonotype originated in a human donor in good health (CMV status not recorded). Some clones in this sample may be carry-over from other donors' samples. Source material: PBMCs. The rearrangement joins TRBV7-9 to TRBJ2-1; possibly TRBD2 for D (7 bases). The CDR3 sequence is CASSPGGSDYNEQFF. Written as DNA, the CDR3 is TGTGCCAGCAGCCCGGGGGGCTCTGACTACAATGAGCAGTTCTTC.